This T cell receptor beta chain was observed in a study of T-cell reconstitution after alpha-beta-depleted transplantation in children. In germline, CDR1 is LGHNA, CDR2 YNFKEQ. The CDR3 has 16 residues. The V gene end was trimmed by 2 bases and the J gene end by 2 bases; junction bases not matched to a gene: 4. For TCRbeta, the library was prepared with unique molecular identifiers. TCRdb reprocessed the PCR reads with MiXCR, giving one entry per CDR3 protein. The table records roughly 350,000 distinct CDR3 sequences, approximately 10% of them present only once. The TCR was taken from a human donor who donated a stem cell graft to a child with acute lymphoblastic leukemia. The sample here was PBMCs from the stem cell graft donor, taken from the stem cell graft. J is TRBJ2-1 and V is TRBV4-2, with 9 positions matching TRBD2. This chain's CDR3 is CASSQILAGTYNEQFF. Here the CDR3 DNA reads TGTGCCAGCAGCCAAATCCTAGCGGGAACCTACAATGAGCAGTTCTTC.